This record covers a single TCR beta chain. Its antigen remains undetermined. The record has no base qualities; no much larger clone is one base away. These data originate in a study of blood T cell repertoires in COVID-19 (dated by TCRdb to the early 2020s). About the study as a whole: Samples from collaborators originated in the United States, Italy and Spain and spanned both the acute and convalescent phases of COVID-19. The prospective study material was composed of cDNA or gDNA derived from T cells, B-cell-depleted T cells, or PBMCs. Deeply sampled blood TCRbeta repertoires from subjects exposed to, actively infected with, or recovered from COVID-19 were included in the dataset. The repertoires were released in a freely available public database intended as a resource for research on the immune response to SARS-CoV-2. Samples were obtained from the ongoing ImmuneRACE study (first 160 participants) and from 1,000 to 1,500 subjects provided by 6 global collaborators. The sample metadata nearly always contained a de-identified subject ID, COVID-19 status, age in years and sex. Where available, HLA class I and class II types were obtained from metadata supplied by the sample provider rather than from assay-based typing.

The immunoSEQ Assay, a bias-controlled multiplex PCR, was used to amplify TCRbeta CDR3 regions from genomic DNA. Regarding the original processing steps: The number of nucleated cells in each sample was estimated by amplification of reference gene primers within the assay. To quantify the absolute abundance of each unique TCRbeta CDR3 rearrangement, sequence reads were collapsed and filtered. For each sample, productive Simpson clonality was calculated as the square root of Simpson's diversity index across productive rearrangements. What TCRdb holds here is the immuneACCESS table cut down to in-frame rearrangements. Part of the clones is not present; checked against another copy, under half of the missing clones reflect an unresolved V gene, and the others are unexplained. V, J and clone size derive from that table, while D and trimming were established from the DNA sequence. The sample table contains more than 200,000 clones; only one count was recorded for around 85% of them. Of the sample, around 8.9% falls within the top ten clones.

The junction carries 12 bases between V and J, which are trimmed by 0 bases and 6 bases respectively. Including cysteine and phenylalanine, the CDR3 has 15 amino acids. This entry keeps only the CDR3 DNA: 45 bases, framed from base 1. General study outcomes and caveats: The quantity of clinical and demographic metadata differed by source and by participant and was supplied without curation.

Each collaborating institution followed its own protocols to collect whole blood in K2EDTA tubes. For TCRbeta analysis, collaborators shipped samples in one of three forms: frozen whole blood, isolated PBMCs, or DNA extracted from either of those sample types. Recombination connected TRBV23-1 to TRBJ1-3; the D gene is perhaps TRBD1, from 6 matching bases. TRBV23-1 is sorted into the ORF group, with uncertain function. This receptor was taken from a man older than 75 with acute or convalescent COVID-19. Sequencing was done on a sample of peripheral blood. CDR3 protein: CASSQSPPGVNTIYF. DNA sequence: TGCGCCAGCAGTCAATCACCCCCAGGGGTAAACACCATATATTTT.